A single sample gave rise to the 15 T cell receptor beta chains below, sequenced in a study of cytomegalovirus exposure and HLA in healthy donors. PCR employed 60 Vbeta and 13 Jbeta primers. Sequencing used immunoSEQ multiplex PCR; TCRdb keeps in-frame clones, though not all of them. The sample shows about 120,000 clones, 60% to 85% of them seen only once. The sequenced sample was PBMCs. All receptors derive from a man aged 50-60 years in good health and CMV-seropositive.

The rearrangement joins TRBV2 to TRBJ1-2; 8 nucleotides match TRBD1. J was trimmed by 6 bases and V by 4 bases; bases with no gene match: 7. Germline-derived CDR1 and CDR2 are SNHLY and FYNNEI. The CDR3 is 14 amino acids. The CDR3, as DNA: TGTGCCAGCAGTGGCCAAGGACAGGGCGATGGCTACACCTTC. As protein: CASSGQGQGDGYTF.

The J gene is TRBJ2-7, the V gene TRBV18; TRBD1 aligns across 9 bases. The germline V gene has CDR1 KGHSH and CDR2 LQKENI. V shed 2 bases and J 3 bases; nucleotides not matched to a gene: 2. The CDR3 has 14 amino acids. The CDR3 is CASSPGTGIYEQYF. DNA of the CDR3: TGTGCCAGCTCACCAGGGACAGGGATCTACGAGCAGTACTTC.

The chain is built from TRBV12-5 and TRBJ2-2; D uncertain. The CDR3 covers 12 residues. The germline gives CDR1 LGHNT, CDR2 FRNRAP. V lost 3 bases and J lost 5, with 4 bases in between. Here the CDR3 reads CASGFPTGELFF. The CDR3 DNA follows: TGTGCTAGTGGTTTCCCGACCGGGGAGCTGTTTTTT.

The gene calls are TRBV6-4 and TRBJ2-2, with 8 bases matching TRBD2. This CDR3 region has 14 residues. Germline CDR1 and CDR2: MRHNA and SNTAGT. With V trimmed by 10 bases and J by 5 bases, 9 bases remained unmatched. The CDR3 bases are TGTGCCAAAGGGCGACTAGCGACTACCGGGGAGCTGTTTTTT. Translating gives CAKGRLATTGELFF.

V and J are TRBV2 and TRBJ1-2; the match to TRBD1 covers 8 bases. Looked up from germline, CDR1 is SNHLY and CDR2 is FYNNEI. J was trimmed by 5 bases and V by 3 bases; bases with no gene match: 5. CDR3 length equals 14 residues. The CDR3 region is CASSEAGGRYGYTF. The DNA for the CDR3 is TGTGCCAGCAGTGAGGCAGGGGGCAGGTATGGCTACACCTTC.

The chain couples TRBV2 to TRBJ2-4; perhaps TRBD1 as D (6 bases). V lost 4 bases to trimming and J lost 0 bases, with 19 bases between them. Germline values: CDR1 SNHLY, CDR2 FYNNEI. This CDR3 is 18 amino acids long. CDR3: CASSAGEYRAIAKNIQYF. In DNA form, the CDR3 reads TGTGCCAGCAGTGCAGGGGAGTACAGAGCGATAGCCAAAAACATTCAGTACTTC.

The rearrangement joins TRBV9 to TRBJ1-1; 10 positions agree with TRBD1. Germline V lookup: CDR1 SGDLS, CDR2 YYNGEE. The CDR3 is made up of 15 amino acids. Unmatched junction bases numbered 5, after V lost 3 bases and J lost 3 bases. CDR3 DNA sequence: TGTGCCAGCAGCGGTTACGGACAGGGGGACACTGAAGCTTTCTTT. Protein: CASSGYGQGDTEAFF.

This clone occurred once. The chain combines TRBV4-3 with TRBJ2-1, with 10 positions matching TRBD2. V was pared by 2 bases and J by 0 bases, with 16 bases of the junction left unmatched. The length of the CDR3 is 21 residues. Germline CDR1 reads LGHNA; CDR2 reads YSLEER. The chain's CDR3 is CASSQRTTVYTSGISYNEQFF. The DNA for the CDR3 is TGCGCCAGCAGCCAACGCACCACGGTATATACTAGCGGGATCTCCTACAATGAGCAGTTCTTC.

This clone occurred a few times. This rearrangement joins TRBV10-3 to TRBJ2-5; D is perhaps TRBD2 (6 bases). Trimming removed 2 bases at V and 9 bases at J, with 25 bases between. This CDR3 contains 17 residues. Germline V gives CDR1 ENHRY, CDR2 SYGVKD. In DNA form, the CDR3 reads TGTGCCATCAGTGAGGTTCCTAGCGCAACGGTGCCTCAGGCCCAGTACTTC. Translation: CAISEVPSATVPQAQYF.

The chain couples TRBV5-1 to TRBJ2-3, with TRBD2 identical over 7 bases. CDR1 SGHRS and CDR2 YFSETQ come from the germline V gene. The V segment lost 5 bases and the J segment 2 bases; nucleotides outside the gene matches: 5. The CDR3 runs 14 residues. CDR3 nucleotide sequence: TGCGCCAGCAGTATAGCGGGCCTCACAGATACGCAGTATTTT. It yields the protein CASSIAGLTDTQYF. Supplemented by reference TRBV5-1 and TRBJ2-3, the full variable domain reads KAGVTQTPRYLIKTRGQQVTLSCSPISGHRSVSWYQQTPGQGLQFLFEYFSETQRNKGNFPGRFSGRQFSNSRSEMNVSTLELGDSALYLCASSIAGLTDTQYFGPGTRLTVL.

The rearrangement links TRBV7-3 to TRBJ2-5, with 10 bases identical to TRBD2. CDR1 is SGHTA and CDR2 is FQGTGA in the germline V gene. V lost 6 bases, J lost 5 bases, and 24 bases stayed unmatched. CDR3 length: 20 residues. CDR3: CASSLGRSLAGASGGETQYF. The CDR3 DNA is TGTGCCAGCAGTTTAGGGCGCAGTCTAGCGGGGGCATCTGGAGGGGAGACCCAGTACTTC.

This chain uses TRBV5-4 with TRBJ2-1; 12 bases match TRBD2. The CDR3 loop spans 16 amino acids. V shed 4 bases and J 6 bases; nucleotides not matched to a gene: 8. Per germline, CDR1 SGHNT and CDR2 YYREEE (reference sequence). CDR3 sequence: CASSLHGLAGFNEQFF. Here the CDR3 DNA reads TGTGCCAGCAGCCTTCATGGACTAGCGGGATTCAATGAGCAGTTCTTC.

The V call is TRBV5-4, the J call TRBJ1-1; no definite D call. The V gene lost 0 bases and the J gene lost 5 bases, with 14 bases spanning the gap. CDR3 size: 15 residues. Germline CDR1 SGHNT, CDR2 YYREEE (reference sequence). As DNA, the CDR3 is TGTGCCAGCAGCTTGGAGGCGGAGCAGAGGACTGAAGCTTTCTTT. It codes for CASSLEAEQRTEAFF. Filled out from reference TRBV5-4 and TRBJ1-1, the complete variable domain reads ETGVTQSPTHLIKTRGQQVTLRCSSQSGHNTVSWYQQALGQGPQFIFQYYREEENGRGNFPPRFSGLQFPNYSSELNVNALELDDSALYLCASSLEAEQRTEAFFGQGTRLTVV.

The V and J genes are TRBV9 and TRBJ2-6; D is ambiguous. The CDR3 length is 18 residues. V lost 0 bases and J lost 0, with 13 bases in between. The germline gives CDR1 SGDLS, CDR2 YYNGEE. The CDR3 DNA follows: TGTGCCAGCAGCGTAGGGCTAGTTCATGACTCTGGGGCCAACGTCCTGACTTTC. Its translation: CASSVGLVHDSGANVLTF.

DNA of the CDR3: TGTGCCAGCAGCCTGAACCTCGACAGACTCTATGGCTACACCTTC. This codes for CASSLNLDRLYGYTF. The chain joins TRBV13 to TRBJ1-2; TRBD1 might be the D (5 bases). V gave up 5 bases and J gave up 4 bases, with 17 bases separating them. Germline-derived CDR1 and CDR2 are PRHDT and FYEKMQ (reference sequence). The CDR3 contains 15 residues.